This T cell receptor beta chain was obtained from a study of T cells in Graves' hyperthyroidism and ophthalmopathy. Findings and limits, study-wide: In simple terms, a model built on 13 V-J features told ophthalmopathy apart from stable hyperthyroidism.

Newly diagnosed hyperthyroidism, duration under 2 months, in patients aged 18 to 65. RNA transcripts served as the template for amplifying TCR beta CDR3 regions. TCR CDR3 regions were first amplified by RT-PCR with HTBI primers. TCRdb independently ran MiXCR on the multiplex PCR reads; one entry per CDR3 protein. Of fewer than 500,000 distinct CDR3 sequences in the sample, approximately 15% are singletons; the top ten hold roughly 20%. A note on this clonotype: The antigen is undetermined. This sequence may be a read error, since a much larger clone differs from it by one base.

Sequenced sample: blood. The clonotype originates from a man aged 25 to 40 with Graves' hyperthyroidism that later progressed to Graves' ophthalmopathy.

This CDR3 is CAISGGWSYGYTF. In nucleotides, the CDR3 is TGTGCCATCAGTGGAGGATGGAGTTATGGCTACACCTTC. This chain joins TRBV10-3 and TRBJ1-2; D call uncertain. CDR1 and CDR2 (germline): ENHRY, SYGVKD. The V end was cut by 4 bases, the J end by 5 bases, with 11 bases between. This CDR3 has 13 amino acids.